Listed below are T cell receptor beta chains from one sample, sequenced in a study of T cells in Graves' hyperthyroidism and ophthalmopathy. TCRdb recomputed calls from the multiplex PCR reads with MiXCR, one row per CDR3 protein. Of some 720,000 distinct CDR3 sequences detected, about a sixth appear once; the ten largest clones hold under 9.5%. Sequencing was performed on blood. The source of these receptors is a young man with Graves' hyperthyroidism. CDR3s leave out the opening cysteine and the closing phenylalanine or tryptophan. D genes are given only for firm matches.

TRBD2 TRBV12-3/TRBV12-4 ASSPGTDSGRGGSYNEQF
. TRBV6-5 ASSYSGARGEKLF
. TRBV10-3 AISPKGEETQY
TRBD2 TRBV5-1 ASSTAGLAGTDTQY
TRBD1 TRBV19 ASSIDRGQGATEAF
. TRBV12-3/TRBV12-4 ASSFLTQYEQY
. TRBV4-1 ASSQYVGGSYEQY
TRBD1 TRBV20-1 SAGTGGTEAF
TRBD1 TRBV27 ASHRDSRTEAF
TRBD1 TRBV20-1 SAIPDRGGTGELF
TRBD2 TRBV28 ASARSGSNNEQF
TRBD1 TRBV2 ASTQGDGYT
TRBD2 TRBV29-1 SLLPPGLAGARREQF
. TRBV13 ASSLAGQLTYEQY
TRBD2 TRBV20-1 SATYGLAGFSRRGDTQY
TRBD2 TRBV15 ATSNTVELAGGSSYNEQF
TRBD1 TRBV4-3 ASSQEGTGGDEKLF
. TRBV2 ASSEGGRRSTDTQY
. TRBV7-9 ALRRNHTTDTQY
TRBD1 TRBV28 ASSAGTGDYEQY
. TRBV28 ASTDSAGGYT
. TRBV12-3/TRBV12-4 ASSLTVSEETQY
TRBD1 TRBV24-1 ATSDSGQGADYGYT
TRBD2 TRBV25-1 ASKGLAGVGKQY
. TRBV6-1 ASSEPGTQQETQY
. TRBV6-5 ASKLDTLSSYEQY
. TRBV6-6 ASSYSQSGSYNEQF
. TRBV28 ASSSDGANEKLF
TRBD2 TRBV12-3/TRBV12-4 ASSRTGGRNNEQF
TRBD1 TRBV7-9 ASSTDREGGNQPQH
. TRBV29-1 SERRVLASYEQY
. TRBV11-3 ASSPGEQGYRTGELF
. TRBV19 ASSIVGQINEQF
TRBD1 TRBV28 ASRSKGATEAF
TRBD2 TRBV2 ANRAGAGSTDTQY
TRBD1 TRBV7-9 ASSSSRQGYEQY
. TRBV6-1 ASSLKSAQY
TRBD2 TRBV4-2 ASSQGTSGWSDEQF
. TRBV5-1 ASSLAGASYEQY
TRBD1 TRBV28 ASGDPGGPSYNEQF
. TRBV29-1 SVRADWGTDTQY
. TRBV10-3 AISESTGEETQY
. TRBV4-2 ASSQGRHKETQY
TRBD2 TRBV2 ASSPLDSGRADTQY
TRBD2 TRBV7-3 ASSSGGDNEQF
. TRBV10-3 AISGRGGDTYNEQF
TRBD1 TRBV5-1 ASSLPGDRPTDTQY
. TRBV28 ASSSGGNSPLH
. TRBV28 ASSSSLNPQY
TRBD1 TRBV28 ASSYRGVTEAF